Sequencing of this T cell receptor (beta chain) was carried out in a study of CD8 T cells in ankylosing spondylitis. 5'-RACE, quantitative and with molecular barcodes, yielded the TCR beta libraries. A single record per CDR3 protein comes from TCRdb applying MiXCR to the 5' RACE reads. The sample records some 140,000 distinct CDR3 sequences, about 8% being singletons. V shed 6 bases and J 7 bases; nucleotides not matched to a gene: 11. CDR3 size: 16 residues. CDR1 is MNHEY, CDR2 SMNVEV, per germline (reference sequence). Study findings and constraints: A motif of 7 to 9 highly homologous TCR beta variants was seen as apparently characteristic of ankylosing spondylitis blood. Previous work reported some of these motif variants in the synovial fluid and blood of reactive arthritis.

This clonotype was observed many times. Its antigen is still unknown. The receptor was derived from a male donor with ankylosing spondylitis. The chain uses TRBV27 and TRBJ2-4, with TRBD1 identical over 11 bases. The sample comprised synovial fluid, either unsorted or a sorted T cell fraction (not recorded which). The CDR3 DNA reads as TGTGCCAGCAGCCGATACTCGGACAGGGGGCGCAACATTCAGTACTTC. This gives the protein CASSRYSDRGRNIQYF.